This is a list of T cell receptor beta chains from one sample in a study of regulatory T cells in long-lasting Graves disease. TCRdb re-called the multiplex PCR reads with MiXCR, one entry per CDR3 protein. There are fewer than 350,000 distinct CDR3 sequences in the sample; approximately 20% occur only once, and approximately 35% lies in the top ten. Sequenced material: peripheral blood mononuclear cells (PBMCs), taken at new diagnosis, from a patient treated with antithyroid drugs. Receptors originate from a female donor with Graves disease. The CDR3 runs from the conserved cysteine through the conserved F or W. D genes are given only for firm matches. Rows give clone size only sometimes, using once, few, many, or a class for an expanded clone.

D,J,V,size,CDR3,DNA
NA,TRBJ2-1,TRBV11-2,NA,CASSSSEHGSSYNEQFF,TGTGCCAGCAGCTCGTCTGAACACGGGAGCTCCTACAATGAGCAGTTCTTC
NA,TRBJ2-5,TRBV7-9,many,CASSLGAGVKYQETQYF,TGTGCCAGCAGCTTAGGGGCTGGGGTAAAGTACCAAGAGACCCAGTACTTC
TRBD2,TRBJ2-1,TRBV3-1,many,CASSQDIWTSGAPYNEQFF,TGTGCCAGCAGCCAAGATATCTGGACTAGCGGTGCTCCTTACAATGAGCAGTTCTTC
TRBD2,TRBJ2-7,TRBV9,many,CASSAAGLAGGEQYF,TGTGCCAGCAGCGCTGCGGGACTAGCGGGAGGAGAGCAGTACTTC
NA,TRBJ2-5,TRBV9,many,CASSPRTRGETQYF,TGTGCCAGCAGCCCCAGGACCCGAGGAGAGACCCAGTACTTC
TRBD1,TRBJ2-7,TRBV27,many,CASTPGQGNHHEQYF,TGTGCCAGCACCCCGGGACAGGGTAATCACCACGAGCAGTACTTC
NA,TRBJ2-5,TRBV24-1,many,CATSAPTGPQETQYF,TGTGCCACCAGTGCCCCAACAGGGCCTCAAGAGACCCAGTACTTC
NA,TRBJ2-1,TRBV7-4,NA,CASSLAFDGLRGEQFF,TGTGCCAGCAGCTTAGCGTTCGACGGTCTCCGGGGTGAGCAGTTCTTC
NA,TRBJ2-7,TRBV24-1,many,CATSRLDGEQYF,TGTGCCACCAGCAGGCTGGATGGGGAGCAGTACTTC
NA,TRBJ2-5,TRBV5-1,few,CASTRGADRETQYF,TGCGCCAGCACCCGAGGGGCGGATCGGGAGACCCAGTACTTC
TRBD2,TRBJ2-7,TRBV10-3,NA,CAISEGRAGGLNEQYF,TGTGCCATCAGTGAGGGTAGGGCGGGAGGGCTCAACGAGCAGTACTTC